A single sample gave rise to the 31 T cell receptor beta chains below, sequenced in a study of CD8 T cells in ankylosing spondylitis. TCRdb passed the 5' RACE reads through MiXCR, listing each CDR3 protein once. The table records around 150,000 distinct CDR3 sequences, 18% of them present only once. Material for sequencing was blood, either unsorted or a sorted T cell fraction (not recorded which). The receptors stem from a male donor with ankylosing spondylitis or in good health (not recorded which).

This clonotype was seen many times. The CDR3 DNA sequence: TGTGCCACCCTTCCCACTAGCGGGATTACAGATACGCAGTATTTT. Its protein is CATLPTSGITDTQYF. V usage is TRBV10-3 and J usage is TRBJ2-3; TRBD2 agrees at 10 bases. The CDR3 consists of 15 residues. Trimming removed 10 bases from V and 3 bases from J; junction bases left unmatched: 10. Germline V lookup: CDR1 ENHRY, CDR2 SYGVKD.

The V and J genes are TRBV4-1 and TRBJ2-3; 8 nucleotides agree with TRBD2. V shed 1 base, J shed 6 bases, and the junction held 9 bases outside the gene matches. This CDR3 has 16 residues. The germline CDR1 and CDR2 sequences are MGHRA and YSYEKL. CDR3 coding DNA: TGCGCCAGCAGCCAAGCACTAGCGGACCTCACGGATACGCAGTATTTT. Translated, it gives CASSQALADLTDTQYF.

This clonotype has ten or more counts. No conserved phenylalanine or tryptophan is present at the end of the CDR3, so a read error is the likely explanation. The DNA is left out, because the CDR3 cannot be placed on it with certainty; the CDR3 is given as TCRdb lists it. The J gene is TRBJ2-1, the V gene TRBV12-3 or TRBV12-4; whether TRBD2, the table's D call, matches the DNA was not checked. The CDR3 totals 13 residues, both ends included. The CDR3 sequence is CASSTQSGVIAEV.

This clonotype showed up just a few times. J is TRBJ1-2 and V is TRBV5-4; 7 nucleotides line up with TRBD1. CDR3 length equals 15 residues. The germline V gene has CDR1 SGHNT and CDR2 YYREEE (reference sequence). V was clipped by 0 bases and J by 3 bases; unmatched bases: 5. In DNA form, the CDR3 reads TGTGCCAGCAGCTTGGAACAGGGGAGGGACTATGGCTACACCTTC. Translation: CASSLEQGRDYGYTF.

The J gene is TRBJ2-7, the V gene TRBV10-3; 8 nucleotides agree with TRBD1. J gave up 2 bases and V 8 bases, and 5 bases lay outside the gene matches. This CDR3 region has 13 residues. Germline CDR1 and CDR2: ENHRY and SYGVKD. The CDR3, as DNA: TGTGCCATCCGGACAGGGACGCCCTACGAGCAGTACTTC. This codes for CAIRTGTPYEQYF.

This clonotype came up a few times. V and J are TRBV5-1 and TRBJ2-7; 9 positions agree with TRBD2. The ends lost 3 bases at V and 5 bases at J; junction bases unmatched: 6. The CDR3 has 14 residues. Germline-derived CDR1 and CDR2 are SGHRS and YFSETQ. The CDR3 protein is CASSSGLAGHEQYF. CDR3 in DNA: TGCGCCAGCAGCTCGGGACTAGCAGGCCACGAGCAGTACTTC.

This clonotype was seen repeatedly, ten times or more. This chain uses TRBV10-3 with TRBJ2-1; the match to TRBD1 covers 7 bases. The CDR3 extends over 13 amino acids. CDR1 is ENHRY and CDR2 is SYGVKD in the germline V gene. Trimming took 10 bases from V and 0 from J; bases not matched to a gene: 3. CDR3 amino acids: CATRDSSYNEQFF. Written as DNA, the CDR3 is TGTGCCACCCGGGACAGCTCCTACAATGAGCAGTTCTTC.

This chain links TRBV28 with TRBJ2-3; 12 positions match TRBD2. After removal of 10 bases from V and 2 bases from J, the junction contained 13 bases not matched to a gene. This CDR3 spans 17 amino acids. Germline values: CDR1 MDHEN, CDR2 SYDVKM. The CDR3 DNA reads TGTGCCAACCAGACTAGCGGGAGTGGGGGGTTCACAGATACGCAGTATTTT. It is translated as CANQTSGSGGFTDTQYF.

The table lists this clonotype with many counts. This chain uses TRBV3-1 with TRBJ2-2; D is possibly TRBD2 (5 bases). The CDR3 totals 13 residues. Trimming cost V 4 bases and J 4 bases, with 7 bases left between them. Germline V lookup: CDR1 LGHDT, CDR2 YNNKEL (reference sequence). The CDR3 DNA reads as TGTGCCAGCAGCCGCGGAGGCACCGGGGAGCTGTTTTTT. This codes for CASSRGGTGELFF.

The table lists this clonotype with a few counts. The rearrangement links TRBV18 to TRBJ1-4; D uncertain. The CDR3 sequence is 15 residues long. Germline V gene sequence: CDR1 KGHSH, CDR2 LQKENI. Trimming removed 2 bases at V and 3 bases at J, with 10 bases between. This CDR3 is CASSPSGDPNEKLFF. The CDR3 region has the DNA TGTGCCAGCTCACCATCGGGAGACCCTAATGAAAAACTGTTTTTT. The whole variable domain, remainder taken from reference TRBV18 and TRBJ1-4, is NAGVMQNPRHLVRRRGQEARLRCSPMKGHSHVYWYRQLPEEGLKFMVYLQKENIIDESGMPKERFSAEFPKEGPSILRIQQVVRGDSAAYFCASSPSGDPNEKLFFGSGTQLSVL.

This rearrangement joins TRBV10-2 to TRBJ1-2; TRBD1 matches at 12 bases. There are 14 residues in the CDR3. Trimming removed 4 bases from V and 6 bases from J; junction bases left unmatched: 3. Germline CDR1 WSHSY, CDR2 SAAADI. The CDR3 DNA follows: TGCGCCAGCAGTGGGGACAGGGGGCTTAATGGCTACACCTTC. This translates into CASSGDRGLNGYTF.

The J gene is TRBJ2-3, the V gene TRBV5-5, with no clear D. The CDR3 is 13 amino acids. CDR1 is SGHKS, CDR2 YYEKEE, per germline (reference sequence). Trimming shortened V by 3 bases and J by 5 bases, and 10 bases separated the two germline ends. CDR3 DNA: TGTGCCAGCAGCTACCAGCAGGAAGATACGCAGTATTTT. Translation: CASSYQQEDTQYF. Complete variable domain (other parts from reference TRBV5-5 and TRBJ2-3): DAGVTQSPTHLIKTRGQQVTLRCSPISGHKSVSWYQQVLGQGPQFIFQYYEKEERGRGNFPDRFSARQFPNYSSELNVNALLLGDSALYLCASSYQQEDTQYFGPGTRLTVL.

This clonotype was seen many times. V gene TRBV2 combines with J gene TRBJ2-7, with 7 bases fitting TRBD1. CDR1 and CDR2 (germline): SNHLY, FYNNEI. J gave up 12 bases and V 8 bases, and 16 bases lay outside the gene matches. The CDR3 runs 13 residues. CDR3 sequence reads: CASQSGTAISLYF. The CDR3 nucleotides are TGTGCCAGCCAATCCGGGACAGCCATCTCTCTGTACTTC.

This clonotype was seen repeatedly, ten times or more. The genes are TRBV20-1 and TRBJ2-3; D remains ambiguous. Germline lookup yields CDR1 DFQATT and CDR2 SNEGSKA (reference sequence). V lost 3 bases, J lost 2 bases, and 12 bases lay in between. The CDR3 runs 14 residues. For the CDR3, the DNA is TGCAGTGCTAGGTGGTCCCTAGACACAGATACGCAGTATTTT. Translated: CSARWSLDTDTQYF.

The chain uses TRBV20-1 and TRBJ2-1; D is perhaps TRBD2 (5 bases). V was clipped by 3 bases and J by 0 bases, with 18 bases between them. This CDR3 region has 17 residues. The germline CDR1 and CDR2 sequences are DFQATT and SNEGSKA (reference sequence). The CDR3 spells CSASSSLSGISYNEQFF. The CDR3 DNA reads as TGCAGTGCTAGTAGCTCCTTATCCGGGATCTCCTACAATGAGCAGTTCTTC.

This clonotype was found many times. Here the CDR3 DNA reads TGTGCCAGCAGTTTCCCTAGCAACGAGCAGTACTTC. This sequence encodes CASSFPSNEQYF. This sequence joins TRBV28 and TRBJ2-7; TRBD2 might be the D (5 bases). This CDR3 spans 12 amino acids. Germline CDR1 reads MDHEN; CDR2 reads SYDVKM. V lost 3 bases and J 5 bases, leaving 8 bases between the germline ends.

This clonotype was detected many times. The chain employs TRBV24-1 and TRBJ1-4; no clear D. This CDR3 has 15 amino acids. V was trimmed by 2 bases and J by 6 bases, leaving 12 bases between them. The germline CDR1 and CDR2 sequences are KGHDR and SFDVKD. In nucleotides, the CDR3 is TGTGCCACCAGTGATTCCTGGGCGCCGGATGAAAAACTGTTTTTT. Amino acids: CATSDSWAPDEKLFF.

This chain uses TRBV6-5 with TRBJ2-1; 13 nucleotides match TRBD2. The V gene end was trimmed by 6 bases and the J gene end by 6 bases; junction bases not matched to a gene: 5. This CDR3 spans 15 amino acids. Germline V gene sequence: CDR1 MNHEY, CDR2 SVGAGI. For the CDR3, the DNA is TGTGCCAGCAGCTATAGGACTAGCGGGAGCAATGAGCAGTTCTTC. Translated, it gives CASSYRTSGSNEQFF.

This rearrangement joins TRBV10-3 to TRBJ2-6, with D possibly matching TRBD2 (5 bases). From germline, CDR1 is ENHRY and CDR2 SYGVKD. CDR3 size: 15 residues. V was pared by 5 bases and J by 1 base, with 9 bases between. The DNA of the CDR3 is TGTGCCATCAGTACGGAGGCATCTGGGGCCAACGTCCTGACTTTC. Translated, it gives CAISTEASGANVLTF.

In the case of this clonotype: A much larger clone lies one base from this, so it may be a read error. The chain employs TRBV5-1 and TRBJ2-1; the D is unclear. Germline V lookup: CDR1 SGHRS, CDR2 YFSETQ. The length of the CDR3 is 15 residues. The CDR3 DNA follows: TGCGCCAGCAGCTTGGTTGATCCCTCCTACAATGCGCAGTTCTTC. It is translated as CASSLVDPSYNAQFF.

The chain recombines TRBV5-1 with TRBJ2-5; D is uncertain. This CDR3 contains 14 residues. From germline, CDR1 is SGHRS and CDR2 YFSETQ. The V gene lost 1 base and the J gene lost 2 bases, with 9 bases spanning the gap. The CDR3 is CASSLLARQETQYF. CDR3 DNA: TGCGCCAGCAGCTTGTTGGCCAGACAAGAGACCCAGTACTTC.

The chain uses TRBV27 and TRBJ2-1, with a possible D match to TRBD2 (6 bases). The CDR3 spans 13 residues. Looked up from germline, CDR1 is MNHEY and CDR2 is SMNVEV (reference sequence). V was clipped by 5 bases and J by 6 bases, with 11 bases between them. The DNA of the CDR3 is TGTGCCAGCAGTGTCGGGACTTCCAATGAGCAGTTCTTC. This codes for CASSVGTSNEQFF.

This clonotype showed up many times. The chain recombines TRBV12-3 or TRBV12-4 with TRBJ1-1, with 7 bases matching TRBD1. V dropped 6 bases and J dropped 1; count of bases not matched to a gene: 8. CDR3 size: 15 residues. In nucleotides, the CDR3 is TGTGCCAGCAGCAGAGGGACAGCTTCGAACACTGAAGCTTTCTTT. This codes for CASSRGTASNTEAFF.

This clonotype was seen ten or more times. The chain uses TRBV24-1 and TRBJ1-2; TRBD1 is a possible D gene (6 bases). V was shortened by 5 bases and J by 0 bases, with 12 bases between the two germline ends. Germline values: CDR1 KGHDR, CDR2 SFDVKD. This CDR3 has 15 amino acids. The CDR3 sequence: CATSGGQGSNYGYTF. The CDR3 DNA sequence: TGTGCCACCAGTGGGGGTCAGGGGTCTAACTATGGCTACACCTTC.

This sequence joins TRBV28 and TRBJ1-5; 12 bases agree with TRBD1. This CDR3 has 17 amino acids. Germline V gene sequence: CDR1 MDHEN, CDR2 SYDVKM. V lost 5 bases, J lost 5 bases, and 10 bases stayed unmatched. The CDR3 is CASSPRDRGRGYQPQHF. The CDR3 DNA reads TGTGCCAGCAGTCCCCGGGACAGGGGGCGAGGATATCAGCCCCAGCATTTT.

This clonotype was recorded many times. V is TRBV12-3 or TRBV12-4 and J is TRBJ2-5; the match to TRBD2 covers 12 bases. V was clipped by 6 bases and J by 1 base; unmatched bases: 12. The CDR3 extends over 18 amino acids. The CDR3 DNA sequence: TGTGCCAGCAGGTTCGAGCCGCCGGGACTAGCGGGCCAAGAGACCCAGTACTTC. Amino acid sequence: CASRFEPPGLAGQETQYF.

A single count supports this clonotype. V usage is TRBV29-1 and J usage is TRBJ1-1, with D unresolved. There are 13 residues in the CDR3. Germline loops: CDR1 SQVTM, CDR2 ANQGSEA. With 4 bases removed from V and 0 bases from J, the gap between germline ends came to 9 bases. The CDR3 spells CSVVGFMNTEAFF. The CDR3 DNA reads as TGCAGCGTTGTGGGCTTCATGAACACTGAAGCTTTCTTT. Full variable domain (missing parts from reference TRBV29-1 and TRBJ1-1): SAVISQKPSRDICQRGTSLTIQCQVDSQVTMMFWYRQQPGQSLTLIATANQGSEATYESGFVIDKFPISRPNLTFSTLTVSNMSPEDSSIYLCSVVGFMNTEAFFGQGTRLTVV.

This clonotype showed up many times. The genes are TRBV5-1 and TRBJ2-3; D is possibly TRBD2 (6 bases). Trimming removed 1 base at V and 2 bases at J, with 14 bases between. This CDR3 has 16 residues. Germline lookup yields CDR1 SGHRS and CDR2 YFSETQ. The CDR3 is CASSLTLAPDTDTQYF. The CDR3 DNA follows: TGCGCCAGCAGCTTGACCCTAGCGCCCGACACAGATACGCAGTATTTT.

This clonotype has at least ten counts. The chain combines TRBV10-3 with TRBJ2-3; maybe TRBD2 (6 bases). Germline V CDR1 and CDR2: ENHRY, SYGVKD. Deletions cut 2 bases from V and 6 bases from J, with 15 bases between. The CDR3 length is 15 residues. The CDR3 DNA is TGTGCCATCAGTGAGGCTAGCGCTAGGGGCGATACGCAGTATTTT. This gives the protein CAISEASARGDTQYF.

This clonotype has only a few counts. The chain couples TRBV7-2 to TRBJ2-7, with TRBD1 as a possible D gene (6 bases). Germline V gene lookup returns CDR1 SGHTA and CDR2 FQGNSA. V dropped 2 bases and J dropped 3 bases, with 14 bases sitting between them. The CDR3 spans 15 residues. The CDR3 DNA follows: TGTGCCAGCAGCTTATCACAGGGAGTGAGCTACGAGCAGTACTTC. Its protein product is CASSLSQGVSYEQYF.

In this sample, this clonotype turned up many times. The chain has TRBV29-1 and TRBJ2-7; the D gene is possibly TRBD2 (6 bases). Trimming stripped 6 bases from V and 2 bases from J, with 14 bases between. CDR1 is SQVTM and CDR2 is ANQGSEA in the germline V gene. The CDR3 is 13 amino acids. The CDR3 loop is CSVVWRGTYEQYF. CDR3 bases: TGCAGCGTCGTTTGGCGGGGCACCTACGAGCAGTACTTC.